These 17 T cell receptor beta chains share one sample of origin, sequenced in a study of Ad26.COV2.S vaccination and SARS-CoV-2 variants. Treatment: 15 to 20 received Ad26.COV2.S at low or high dose, single or two shots; about 5 received placebo; per-sample allocation not given. Samples came from day 63 after the first vaccine or placebo injection. Sequenced by immunoSEQ multiplex PCR; TCRdb stores in-frame clones only, minus some. The table has around 320,000 clones, about 82% seen once. The input for sequencing was peripheral blood, taken in a trial of Ad26.COV2.S vaccine versus placebo. The receptors stem from a person aged 18-65 years who received the Ad26.COV2.S COVID-19 vaccine or a placebo.

The chain combines TRBV9 with TRBJ2-1; D might be TRBD1 (7 bases). Trimming left V 0 bases short and J 6 bases short, with 16 bases between. The CDR3 covers 16 residues. The germline CDR1 and CDR2 sequences are SGDLS and YYNGEE. CDR3 nucleotide sequence: TGTGCCAGCAGCGTAGATGGGGGGACAGCCCGCAATGAGCAGTTCTTC. Its protein is CASSVDGGTARNEQFF.

CDR3 region: CASRTGAISEKLFF. The CDR3 DNA reads as TGTGCCAGCAGGACAGGGGCGATTTCTGAAAAACTGTTTTTT. The chain couples TRBV2 to TRBJ1-4; TRBD1 aligns across 8 bases. Germline V lookup: CDR1 SNHLY, CDR2 FYNNEI. Trimming took 6 bases from V and 7 from J; bases not matched to a gene: 7. CDR3 size: 14 residues.

V and J are TRBV5-1 and TRBJ1-2; D unclear. The CDR3 spans 14 residues. The V and J ends lost 0 bases and 8 bases respectively, with 14 bases between them. Germline V lookup: CDR1 SGHRS, CDR2 YFSETQ. CDR3 sequence: CASSLVTSLGGYTF. In DNA, the CDR3 is TGCGCCAGCAGCTTGGTTACCAGCCTAGGGGGCTACACCTTC.

The chain is built from TRBV7-9 and TRBJ2-5; the D is unclear. Germline CDR1 and CDR2: SEHNR and FQNEAQ (reference sequence). The V and J ends lost 5 bases and 0 bases respectively, with 13 bases between them. This CDR3 is built from 15 residues. DNA for the CDR3: TGTGCCAGCAGCCCGTGGACGGCCGACCAAGAGACCCAGTACTTC. Translation gives CASSPWTADQETQYF.

J is TRBJ1-2 and V is TRBV7-8; 7 bases are shared with TRBD1. The V gene's germline CDR1 is SGHVS and CDR2 FQNEAQ. Trimming removed 1 base from V and 2 bases from J; junction bases left unmatched: 10. This CDR3 has 17 residues. The CDR3 DNA sequence: TGTGCCAGCAGCTTAGAATACAGGGGATCCCTCAACTATGGCTACACCTTC. Translating it yields CASSLEYRGSLNYGYTF.

This rearrangement joins TRBV5-6 to TRBJ1-1; D possibly corresponds to TRBD1 (6 bases). The CDR3 has 16 amino acids. Germline V gene lookup returns CDR1 SGHDT and CDR2 YYEEEE. V lost 4 bases to trimming and J lost 6 bases, with 22 bases between them. This CDR3 reads CASSPGPTGREAEAFF. The CDR3 DNA is TGTGCCAGCAGCCCTGGGCCCACAGGGAGGGAGGCTGAAGCTTTCTTT.

V usage is TRBV4-1 and J usage is TRBJ2-7; tentative D call: TRBD1 (6 bases). The germline CDR1 and CDR2 sequences are MGHRA and YSYEKL. V was cut by 1 base and J by 3 bases, with 10 bases left in between. The CDR3 totals 14 residues. Written as DNA, the CDR3 is TGCGCCAGCAGCCAAGGGGCAGGGGACTACGAGCAGTACTTC. This codes for CASSQGAGDYEQYF.

This clone appeared a single time. The chain has TRBV2 and TRBJ1-1, with 8 bases that match TRBD1. The V gene end was trimmed by 6 bases and the J gene end by 8 bases; junction bases not matched to a gene: 8. Per germline, CDR1 SNHLY and CDR2 FYNNEI. This CDR3 comprises 13 residues. CDR3 nucleotide sequence: TGTGCCAGCAGCCAAGGACAGGGCGTCGAAGCTTTCTTT. Translated, it gives CASSQGQGVEAFF.

The chain uses TRBV10-3 and TRBJ2-7; TRBD2 agrees at 7 bases. V shed 0 bases and J 6 bases; nucleotides not matched to a gene: 8. This CDR3 is 15 amino acids long. Looked up from germline, CDR1 is ENHRY and CDR2 is SYGVKD. The CDR3 is CAISESGRLAREQYF. In nucleotides, the CDR3 is TGTGCCATCAGTGAGTCAGGGAGACTAGCACGCGAGCAGTACTTC.

The V and J genes are TRBV5-1 and TRBJ1-1; D not resolved. V lost 0 bases and J 5 bases, leaving 11 bases between the germline ends. Germline V gives CDR1 SGHRS, CDR2 YFSETQ. The length of the CDR3 is 14 residues. In DNA, the CDR3 is TGCGCCAGCAGCTTGGTTGGGGATTTGACTGAAGCTTTCTTT. Its protein product is CASSLVGDLTEAFF.

This clone was seen only once. A read error may explain this, as a much larger clone is one base away. The rearrangement uses TRBV11-2 and TRBJ1-6, with 8 bases fitting TRBD1. The V segment lost 4 bases and the J segment 6 bases; nucleotides outside the gene matches: 2. The CDR3 has 14 residues. Germline-derived CDR1 and CDR2 are SGHAT and FQNNGV. CDR3 region: CASSSDRGNSPLHF. In nucleotides, the CDR3 is TGTGCCAGCAGCTCCGACAGGGGTAATTCACCCCTCCACTTT.

This chain links TRBV7-3 with TRBJ2-5; possibly TRBD2 for D (6 bases). Germline V gives CDR1 SGHTA, CDR2 FQGTGA. The V and J ends lost 5 bases and 5 bases respectively, with 18 bases between them. The CDR3 loop spans 15 amino acids. The CDR3 reads CASSPGDFLGETQYF. CDR3 in DNA: TGTGCCAGCAGCCCGGGGGATTTTTTGGGGGAGACCCAGTACTTC.

The chain is built from TRBV6-5 and TRBJ1-5; D gene uncertain. There are 14 residues in the CDR3. From germline, CDR1 is MNHEY and CDR2 SVGAGI. V was clipped by 5 bases and J by 3 bases, with 11 bases between them. Written as DNA, the CDR3 is TGTGCCAGCAGTCCTCGGGTGTCCAATCAGCCCCAGCATTTT. This encodes CASSPRVSNQPQHF.

V usage is TRBV28 and J usage is TRBJ2-6, with D perhaps assigned TRBD1 or TRBD2 (5 bases each). Per germline, CDR1 MDHEN and CDR2 SYDVKM. The CDR3 extends over 16 amino acids. Trimming cost V 2 bases and J 0 bases, with 8 bases left between them. CDR3 in amino acids: CASSLGGSSGANVLTF. The CDR3 DNA reads as TGTGCCAGCAGTTTAGGGGGATCCTCTGGGGCCAACGTCCTGACTTTC.

The chain employs TRBV6-2 or TRBV6-3 and TRBJ2-2, with a tentative D call TRBD2 (6 bases). From germline, CDR1 is MNHEY and CDR2 SVGEGT. The ends were cut back, 6 bases at V and 3 bases at J, with 17 bases in the middle. The CDR3 totals 16 residues. The CDR3 DNA follows: TGTGCCAGCAGCCTCCTCCGGGACTTATACACCGGGGAGCTGTTTTTT. Translated, it gives CASSLLRDLYTGELFF.

The gene calls are TRBV15 and TRBJ2-3; the D is unclear. CDR1 and CDR2 (germline): LNHNV, YYDKDF (reference sequence). The V gene lost 6 bases and the J gene lost 2 bases, with 9 bases spanning the gap. This CDR3 contains 13 residues. The CDR3 DNA reads TGTGCCACCAGTTGGTGGATCACAGATACGCAGTATTTT. The encoded protein is CATSWWITDTQYF.

Only one count was recorded for this clone. The chain joins TRBV29-1 to TRBJ2-7; D ambiguous. The CDR3 runs to 11 residues. The germline gives CDR1 SQVTM, CDR2 ANQGSEA. Trimming removed 7 bases at V and 2 bases at J, with 9 bases between. The DNA for the CDR3 is TGCAGCGCCACACTCACCTACGAGCAGTACTTC. Protein product: CSATLTYEQYF.